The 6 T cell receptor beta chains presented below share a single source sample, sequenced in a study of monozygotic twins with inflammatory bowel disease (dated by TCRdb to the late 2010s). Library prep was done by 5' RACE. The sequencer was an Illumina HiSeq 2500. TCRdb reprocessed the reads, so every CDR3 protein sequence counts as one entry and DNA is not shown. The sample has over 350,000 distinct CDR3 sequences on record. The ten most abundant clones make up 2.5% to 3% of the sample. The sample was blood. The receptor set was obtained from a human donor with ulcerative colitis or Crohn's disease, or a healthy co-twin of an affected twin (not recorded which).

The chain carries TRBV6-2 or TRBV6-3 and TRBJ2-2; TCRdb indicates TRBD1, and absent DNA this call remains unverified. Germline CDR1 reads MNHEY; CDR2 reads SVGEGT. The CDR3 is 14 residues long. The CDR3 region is CASRKGGAGGELFF.

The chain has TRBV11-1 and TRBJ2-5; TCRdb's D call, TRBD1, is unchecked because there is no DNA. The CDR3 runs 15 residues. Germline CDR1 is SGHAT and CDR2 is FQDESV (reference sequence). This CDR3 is CASSFPHTGKETQYF.

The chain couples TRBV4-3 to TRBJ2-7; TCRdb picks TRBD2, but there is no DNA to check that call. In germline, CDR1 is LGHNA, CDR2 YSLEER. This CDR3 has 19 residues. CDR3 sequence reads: CASSQDWTGLPGGSYEQYF.

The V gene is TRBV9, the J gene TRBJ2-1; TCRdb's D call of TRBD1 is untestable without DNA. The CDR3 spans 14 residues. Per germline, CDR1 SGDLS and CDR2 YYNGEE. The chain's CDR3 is CASSVMSGVNEQFF.

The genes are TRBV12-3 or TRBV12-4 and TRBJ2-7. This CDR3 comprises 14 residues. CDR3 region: CASSLREGTYEQYF.

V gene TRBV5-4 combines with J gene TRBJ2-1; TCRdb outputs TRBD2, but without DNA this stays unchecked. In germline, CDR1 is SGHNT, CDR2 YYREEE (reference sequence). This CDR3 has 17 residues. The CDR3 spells CASSSVGPLGRGIKQFF.